The clone carrying this T cell receptor (beta chain) has only a few counts. As yet, its antigen is unknown. An equimolar mix of two oligonucleotides served as the beta constant-region primer for TRBC1 and TRBC2. Nested alpha and beta constant-region primers with the SP2 primer drove four PCR rounds on ligated cDNA. MiXCR, run by TCRdb on the UMI-ligation and nested PCR reads, gives a single entry per CDR3 protein. The table has about 150,000 distinct CDR3 sequences, over 20% seen once; the top ten hold roughly 0.1%. This sample is part of a study of naive and memory T cell subsets. CDR3 length: 14 amino acids. V was pared by 2 bases and J by 8 bases, with 9 bases of the junction left unmatched. The germline V gene encodes CDR1 MNHNS and CDR2 SASEGT. Findings and limits, study-wide: Over 95% of naive TCR sequences appeared only once after error correction, unlike memory subsets. A few larger clonotypes appeared in naive repertoires, especially CD8, possibly memory cells re-expressing CD45RA. There was no ground truth to check naive and memory subset results.

This TCR derives from a human donor in good health. Sequenced sample: naive CD4+ T cells from blood. V and J are TRBV6-1 and TRBJ2-7; 7 nucleotides agree with TRBD2. CDR3 sequence reads: CASSEYGREIKQYF. As DNA, the CDR3 is TGTGCCAGCAGTGAATACGGGCGGGAGATCAAGCAGTACTTC.